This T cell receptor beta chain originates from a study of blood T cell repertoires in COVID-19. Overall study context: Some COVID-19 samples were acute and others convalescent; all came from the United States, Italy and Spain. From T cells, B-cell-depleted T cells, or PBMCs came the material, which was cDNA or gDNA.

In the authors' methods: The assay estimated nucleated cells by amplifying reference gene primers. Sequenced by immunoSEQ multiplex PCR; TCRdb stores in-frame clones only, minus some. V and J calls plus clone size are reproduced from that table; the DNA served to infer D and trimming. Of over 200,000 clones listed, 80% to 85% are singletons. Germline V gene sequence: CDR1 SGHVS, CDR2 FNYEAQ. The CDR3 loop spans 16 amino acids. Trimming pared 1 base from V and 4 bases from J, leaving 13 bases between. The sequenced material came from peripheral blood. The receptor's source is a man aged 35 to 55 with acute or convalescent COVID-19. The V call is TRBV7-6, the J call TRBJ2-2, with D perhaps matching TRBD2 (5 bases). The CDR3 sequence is CASSLVVGVGTGELFF. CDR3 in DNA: TGTGCCAGCAGCTTAGTCGTGGGAGTGGGCACCGGGGAGCTGTTTTTT.